These 28 T cell receptor beta chains were sequenced from one sample in a study of blood T cell repertoires in COVID-19. Method: immunoSEQ multiplex PCR; TCRdb's copy keeps in-frame clones and lacks some. The repertoire holds around 26,000 clones, approximately 90% seen once, with about 31% in the top ten. Material: peripheral blood. These receptors originate from a man between 70 and 80 years old with active COVID-19.

The chain couples TRBV7-8 to TRBJ2-2; 7 bases are shared with TRBD1. Looked up from germline, CDR1 is SGHVS and CDR2 is FQNEAQ. The CDR3 has 15 amino acids. J was trimmed by 1 base and V by 3 bases; bases with no gene match: 2. The CDR3 region has the DNA TGTGCCAGCAGCTTCGACAGGGTGAACACCGGGGAGCTGTTTTTT. Translating gives CASSFDRVNTGELFF.

The CDR3 loop reads CASSKGGNNSPLHF. In nucleotides, the CDR3 is TGTGCCAGCAGCAAGGGAGGCAATAATTCACCCCTCCACTTT. The gene calls are TRBV25-1 and TRBJ1-6, with D hard to call. The CDR3 sequence is 14 residues long. Deletions cut 6 bases from V and 5 bases from J, with 11 bases between. Germline V gives CDR1 MGHDK, CDR2 SYGVNS.

This clone was detected only a few times. The V and J genes are TRBV2 and TRBJ2-7; the match to TRBD1 covers 9 bases. CDR3 length: 15 residues. The ends lost 6 bases at V and 5 bases at J; junction bases unmatched: 11. Germline-derived CDR1 and CDR2 are SNHLY and FYNNEI. CDR3 amino acids: CASRRAGTGSNEQYF. CDR3 bases: TGTGCCAGCAGGAGAGCCGGGACAGGGTCCAACGAGCAGTACTTC.

This chain joins TRBV6-5 and TRBJ1-1; D may be TRBD1 (6 bases). This CDR3 is 14 amino acids long. V lost 2 bases to trimming and J lost 4 bases, with 11 bases between them. CDR1 and CDR2 (germline): MNHEY, SVGAGI. CDR3 sequence: CASSYRPGVTEAFF. The CDR3 nucleotides read TGTGCCAGCAGTTACCGTCCAGGGGTCACTGAAGCTTTCTTT.

This clone showed up just a few times. This chain joins TRBV14 and TRBJ2-7, with D perhaps matching TRBD1 (6 bases). The CDR3 has 14 residues. V lost 4 bases and J lost 2, with 12 bases in between. Looked up from germline, CDR1 is SGHDN and CDR2 is FVKESK. The CDR3 is CASSPGTSTYEQYF. The DNA of the CDR3 is TGTGCCAGCAGCCCTGGGACATCAACCTACGAGCAGTACTTC.

In its sample, this clone was seen once. V gene TRBV19 combines with J gene TRBJ2-7; 8 bases match TRBD2. This CDR3 region has 17 residues. The germline gives CDR1 LNHDA, CDR2 SQIVND (reference sequence). With V trimmed by 2 bases and J by 1 base, 10 bases remained unmatched. The CDR3 loop reads CASSISYGRATSYEQYF. CDR3 nucleotides: TGTGCCAGTAGTATATCATACGGGAGGGCTACGTCCTACGAGCAGTACTTC.

The J gene is TRBJ2-5, the V gene TRBV19; 12 bases agree with TRBD2. CDR1 and CDR2 from the germline V gene are LNHDA and SQIVND (reference sequence). The CDR3 extends over 15 amino acids. With 4 bases clipped from V and 3 bases from J, the junction kept 3 bases outside the gene matches. The CDR3 region is CASSRLAGGEETQYF. The DNA of the CDR3 is TGTGCCAGTAGTAGGCTAGCGGGGGGGGAAGAGACCCAGTACTTC.

The V call is TRBV11-2, the J call TRBJ2-2; D is unclear. This CDR3 comprises 15 residues. The germline V gene has CDR1 SGHAT and CDR2 FQNNGV. The ends were cut back, 2 bases at V and 5 bases at J, with 12 bases in the middle. CDR3 DNA sequence: TGTGCCAGCAGCTTACCTACCATGATAACCGGGGAGCTGTTTTTT. Translating it yields CASSLPTMITGELFF.

The chain joins TRBV6-5 to TRBJ2-5; 7 positions agree with TRBD1. Trimming removed 9 bases from V and 5 bases from J; junction bases left unmatched: 12. The length of the CDR3 is 14 residues. CDR1 and CDR2 (germline): MNHEY, SVGAGI. The CDR3 region is CASAGGRLGETQYF. The CDR3 DNA reads as TGTGCCAGTGCAGGGGGACGCCTGGGGGAGACCCAGTACTTC.

This sequence joins TRBV5-5 and TRBJ2-7, with 8 positions matching TRBD1. V was clipped by 0 bases and J by 4 bases; unmatched bases: 3. Germline loops: CDR1 SGHKS, CDR2 YYEKEE (reference sequence). CDR3 length equals 14 residues. CDR3 amino acids: CASSLEDRVYEQYF. The CDR3 DNA is TGTGCCAGCAGCTTGGAGGACAGGGTTTACGAGCAGTACTTC.

This chain joins TRBV5-1 and TRBJ1-2; 7 positions match TRBD1. From germline, CDR1 is SGHRS and CDR2 YFSETQ. V dropped 3 bases and J dropped 0; count of bases not matched to a gene: 8. The CDR3 spans 16 residues. The CDR3 DNA is TGCGCCAGCAGCTCAGTAGGGGGCGCGTCTAACTATGGCTACACCTTC. Its protein product is CASSSVGGASNYGYTF.

The genes are TRBV19 and TRBJ2-2; 8 bases are a match to TRBD2. This CDR3 has 19 amino acids. The junction had 21 bases not matched to a gene; V was cut back by 7 bases and J by 5 bases. The germline V gene encodes CDR1 LNHDA and CDR2 SQIVND (reference sequence). The CDR3 coding sequence is TGTGCCAGTAAGGGGGGCCTCGGGAGGGCCCCCCCGCGGACCGGGGAGCTGTTTTTT. It codes for CASKGGLGRAPPRTGELFF.

The chain joins TRBV7-2 to TRBJ2-3, with 8 bases lining up with TRBD2. Germline V lookup: CDR1 SGHTA, CDR2 FQGNSA. J was trimmed by 4 bases and V by 6 bases; bases with no gene match: 6. CDR3 size: 14 residues. CDR3: CASRIGGRPDTQYF. The CDR3 DNA reads as TGTGCCAGCAGAATCGGCGGGAGGCCAGATACGCAGTATTTT.

This sequence joins TRBV19 and TRBJ2-1; 7 bases line up with TRBD2. J was trimmed by 8 bases and V by 3 bases; bases with no gene match: 7. The CDR3 loop spans 14 amino acids. Germline V gene sequence: CDR1 LNHDA, CDR2 SQIVND (reference sequence). In nucleotides, the CDR3 is TGTGCCAGTAGTATTGGGGGGGAGGTGGATGAGCAGTTCTTC. It translates to CASSIGGEVDEQFF.

J is TRBJ2-7 and V is TRBV3-1 (or the pseudogene TRBV3-2); D not certain. There are 12 residues in the CDR3. V lost 3 bases and J lost 3, with 6 bases in between. CDR1 is LGHDT, CDR2 YNNKEL, per germline (reference sequence). The CDR3 reads CASSQRRYEQYF. The CDR3 bases are TGTGCCAGCAGCCAGAGGCGCTACGAGCAGTACTTC.

This chain links TRBV25-1 with TRBJ1-2, with a possible D match to TRBD1 (5 bases). Looked up from germline, CDR1 is MGHDK and CDR2 is SYGVNS. Between the trimmed V and J ends, which lost 2 bases and 6 bases, there was a span of 16 bases. This CDR3 has 15 amino acids. Here the CDR3 reads CASSEPAQGSNGYTF. DNA for the CDR3: TGTGCCAGCAGTGAACCCGCGCAGGGTTCCAATGGCTACACCTTC.

The chain carries TRBV7-2 and TRBJ2-1; the match to TRBD2 covers 12 bases. CDR1 and CDR2 from the germline V gene are SGHTA and FQGNSA. Unmatched junction bases numbered 10, after V lost 6 bases and J lost 7 bases. This CDR3 is built from 16 residues. The CDR3 is CASRAASGGAWNEQFF. Written as DNA, the CDR3 is TGTGCCAGCAGGGCCGCTAGCGGGGGGGCGTGGAATGAGCAGTTCTTC.

The chain joins TRBV7-9 to TRBJ2-1, with 7 bases matching TRBD2. The V and J ends lost 2 bases and 2 bases, in that order; junction bases with no gene match: 9. The CDR3 is made up of 17 amino acids. Germline loops: CDR1 SEHNR, CDR2 FQNEAQ (reference sequence). This chain's CDR3 is CASSLLGRGGAYNEQFF. The CDR3 DNA follows: TGTGCCAGCAGCTTACTTGGCCGCGGGGGTGCCTACAATGAGCAGTTCTTC.

The rearrangement joins TRBV20-1 to TRBJ1-5; TRBD1 agrees at 11 bases. CDR3 length: 14 amino acids. Trimming removed 3 bases from V and 5 bases from J; junction bases left unmatched: 3. Germline CDR1 DFQATT, CDR2 SNEGSKA (reference sequence). This CDR3 reads CSASWDRGDQPQHF. CDR3 DNA: TGCAGTGCTAGTTGGGACAGGGGGGATCAGCCCCAGCATTTT.

Only one count was recorded for this clone. The chain carries TRBV7-9 and TRBJ2-5, with D perhaps matching TRBD1 (5 bases). CDR3 size: 15 residues. CDR1 is SEHNR and CDR2 is FQNEAQ in the germline V gene (reference sequence). Trimming pared 3 bases from V and 2 bases from J, leaving 13 bases between. The CDR3 DNA reads as TGTGCCAGCAGCTTGTGGACAACTATGCAAGAGACCCAGTACTTC. This translates into CASSLWTTMQETQYF.

This clone was observed a handful of times. This chain connects TRBV7-9 to TRBJ2-7, with D perhaps matching TRBD1 (5 bases). The length of the CDR3 is 14 residues. Deletions cut 3 bases from V and 3 bases from J, with 12 bases between. From germline, CDR1 is SEHNR and CDR2 FQNEAQ (reference sequence). The CDR3 here is CASSFSGQGYEQYF. Here the CDR3 DNA reads TGTGCCAGCAGCTTTTCCGGCCAGGGCTACGAGCAGTACTTC. The full variable domain, with the rest looked up from reference TRBV7-9 and TRBJ2-7, is DTGVSQNPRHKITKRGQNVTFRCDPISEHNRLYWYRQTLGQGPEFLTYFQNEAQLEKSRLLSDRFSAERPKGSFSTLEIQRTEQGDSAMYLCASSFSGQGYEQYFGPGTRLTVT.

This chain uses TRBV18 with TRBJ2-7, with D possibly TRBD1 on 5 matching bases. Between the trimmed V and J ends, which lost 5 bases and 4 bases, there was a span of 15 bases. The germline V gene has CDR1 KGHSH and CDR2 LQKENI. CDR3 length equals 14 residues. CDR3 protein: CASSTRQGWYEQYF. CDR3 DNA sequence: TGTGCCAGCTCAACACGGCAGGGATGGTACGAGCAGTACTTC.

The gene calls are TRBV11-2 and TRBJ2-1; TRBD2 matches 8 bases. This CDR3 is built from 17 residues. The V segment lost 3 bases and the J segment 7 bases; nucleotides outside the gene matches: 14. The germline gives CDR1 SGHAT, CDR2 FQNNGV. CDR3 sequence reads: CASSFPGAGGSRNEQFF. In DNA form, the CDR3 reads TGTGCCAGCAGCTTCCCGGGGGCGGGAGGCTCGAGAAATGAGCAGTTCTTC.

The chain couples TRBV9 to TRBJ1-3; D unresolved. The germline V and J ends were trimmed by 0 bases and 4 bases, with 2 bases remaining between them. CDR1 and CDR2 from the germline V gene are SGDLS and YYNGEE. This CDR3 contains 12 residues. CDR3 region: CASSVVGNTIYF. DNA of the CDR3: TGTGCCAGCAGCGTAGTAGGAAACACCATATATTTT.

The rearrangement links TRBV4-3 to TRBJ2-5, with 8 bases identical to TRBD1. The CDR3 runs 16 residues. Germline-derived CDR1 and CDR2 are LGHNA and YSLEER. Germline trimming cut 0 bases from V and 3 bases from J; bases unmatched to any gene: 6. The CDR3, as DNA: TGCGCCAGCAGCCAAGAATCGGCAGGGGGCGAAGAGACCCAGTACTTC. The encoded protein is CASSQESAGGEETQYF.

This clone was picked up one time. The rearrangement links TRBV9 to TRBJ1-1; perhaps TRBD1 as D (6 bases). V was shortened by 7 bases and J by 3 bases, with 16 bases between the two germline ends. CDR3 length equals 14 residues. The germline V gene encodes CDR1 SGDLS and CDR2 YYNGEE. The CDR3 protein is CASGGGGGDTEAFF. The DNA of the CDR3 is TGTGCCAGCGGGGGCGGGGGAGGCGACACTGAAGCTTTCTTT.

This chain links TRBV7-2 with TRBJ1-2, with 7 bases lining up with TRBD1. V lost 5 bases, J lost 8 bases, and 11 bases stayed unmatched. Germline V gene lookup returns CDR1 SGHTA and CDR2 FQGNSA. The CDR3 loop spans 14 amino acids. For the CDR3, the DNA is TGTGCCAGCAGCCTACGGGACAGACCAGGCGGCTACACCTTC. Amino acids: CASSLRDRPGGYTF.

The chain recombines TRBV6-2 or TRBV6-3 with TRBJ2-4, with D possibly TRBD1 on 6 matching bases. This CDR3 is 12 amino acids long. The V end was cut by 6 bases, the J end by 6 bases, with 9 bases between. Germline values: CDR1 MNHEY, CDR2 SVGEGT. The CDR3 spells CASSLQGNIQYF. In DNA, the CDR3 is TGTGCCAGCAGCCTACAGGGAAACATTCAGTACTTC.